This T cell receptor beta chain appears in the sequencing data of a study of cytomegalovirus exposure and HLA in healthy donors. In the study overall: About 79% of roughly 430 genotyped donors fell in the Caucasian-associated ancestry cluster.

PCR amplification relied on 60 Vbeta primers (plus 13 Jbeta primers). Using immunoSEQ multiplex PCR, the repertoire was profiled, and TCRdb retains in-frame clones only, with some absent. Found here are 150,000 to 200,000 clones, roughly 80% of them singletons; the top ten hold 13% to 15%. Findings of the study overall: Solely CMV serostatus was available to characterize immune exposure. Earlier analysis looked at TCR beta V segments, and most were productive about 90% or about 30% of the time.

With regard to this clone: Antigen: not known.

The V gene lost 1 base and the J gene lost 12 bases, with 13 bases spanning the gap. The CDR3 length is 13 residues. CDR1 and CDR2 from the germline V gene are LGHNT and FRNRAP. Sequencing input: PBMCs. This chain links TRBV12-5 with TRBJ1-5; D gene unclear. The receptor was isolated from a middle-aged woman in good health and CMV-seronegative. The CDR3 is CASGLATPGSQHF. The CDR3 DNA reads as TGTGCTAGTGGTTTGGCAACCCCCGGGAGCCAGCATTTT.